This is a list of T cell receptor beta chains from one sample in a study of blood T cell repertoires in COVID-19. The table came from immunoSEQ multiplex PCR; TCRdb's copy has only in-frame clones and leaves some out. In the table there are about 270,000 clones, 88% of which are singletons. The sequencing sample was made of peripheral blood. These receptors all stem from a man aged 55 to 70 who had recovered from COVID-19. Each CDR3 is given with its conserved first and last residue. Fields, in order: D gene, V gene, J gene, clone size, CDR3 protein, CDR3 DNA. A D gene is named only where the DNA matches it firmly. Size values are once, few and many counts, or a class for expanded clones, and some rows have none.

d_gene: TRBD2; v_gene: TRBV7-2; j_gene: TRBJ2-1; abundance: .; CDR3aa: CASSLQRGGREQFF; CDR3nt: TGTGCCAGCAGCTTACAGCGGGGGGGCCGCGAGCAGTTCTTC
d_gene: TRBD1; v_gene: TRBV6-5; j_gene: TRBJ2-1; abundance: .; CDR3aa: CASSYQGASYNEQFF; CDR3nt: TGTGCCAGCAGTTACCAGGGGGCTTCCTACAATGAGCAGTTCTTC
d_gene: .; v_gene: TRBV5-1; j_gene: TRBJ1-6; abundance: .; CDR3aa: CASSLASQNNSPLHF; CDR3nt: TGCGCCAGCAGCTTGGCCTCACAGAATAATTCACCCCTCCACTTT
d_gene: TRBD1; v_gene: TRBV11-3; j_gene: TRBJ2-3; abundance: .; CDR3aa: CASSSRGNQADTQYF; CDR3nt: TGTGCCAGCAGCAGCAGGGGGAATCAGGCAGATACGCAGTATTTT
d_gene: .; v_gene: TRBV6-5; j_gene: TRBJ1-2; abundance: .; CDR3aa: CASLGDSNYGYTF; CDR3nt: TGTGCCAGCTTAGGAGACAGTAACTATGGCTACACCTTC
d_gene: TRBD2; v_gene: TRBV7-8; j_gene: TRBJ2-2; abundance: .; CDR3aa: CASSAASGGSPSVF; CDR3nt: TGTGCCAGCAGCGCCGCTAGCGGGGGGTCCCCTTCGGTCTTT
d_gene: TRBD2; v_gene: TRBV5-5; j_gene: TRBJ2-1; abundance: .; CDR3aa: CASSSLAGGPHEQFF; CDR3nt: TGTGCCAGCAGCTCACTAGCGGGGGGGCCCCATGAGCAGTTCTTC
d_gene: .; v_gene: TRBV2; j_gene: TRBJ2-3; abundance: .; CDR3aa: CASSEVITDTQYF; CDR3nt: TGTGCCAGCAGTGAAGTAATCACAGATACGCAGTATTTT
d_gene: .; v_gene: TRBV7-2; j_gene: TRBJ2-5; abundance: .; CDR3aa: CASSLWGSGETQYF; CDR3nt: TGTGCCAGCAGCTTGTGGGGAAGCGGGGAGACCCAGTACTTC
d_gene: .; v_gene: TRBV6-4; j_gene: TRBJ1-5; abundance: .; CDR3aa: CASRKKKDEGYSNQPQHF; CDR3nt: TGTGCCAGCAGGAAGAAAAAGGACGAGGGTTATAGCAATCAGCCCCAGCATTTT
d_gene: .; v_gene: TRBV7-2; j_gene: TRBJ2-5; abundance: .; CDR3aa: CASSTTQYF; CDR3nt: TGTGCCAGCAGCACAACCCAGTACTTC
d_gene: TRBD1; v_gene: TRBV9; j_gene: TRBJ2-6; abundance: .; CDR3aa: CASSVSGQGPSGANVLTF; CDR3nt: TGTGCCAGCAGCGTCTCGGGACAGGGGCCCTCTGGGGCCAACGTCCTGACTTTC
d_gene: .; v_gene: TRBV30; j_gene: TRBJ1-1; abundance: .; CDR3aa: CAWTPTGHYLNTEAFF; CDR3nt: TGTGCCTGGACCCCTACGGGACATTACCTGAACACTGAAGCTTTCTTT
d_gene: .; v_gene: TRBV18; j_gene: TRBJ1-5; abundance: .; CDR3aa: CASSPNEGQPQHF; CDR3nt: TGTGCCAGCTCCCCGAACGAGGGCCAGCCCCAGCATTTT
d_gene: .; v_gene: TRBV19; j_gene: TRBJ1-2; abundance: .; CDR3aa: CASSISQGGDYGYTF; CDR3nt: TGTGCCAGTAGTATCTCTCAGGGAGGCGACTATGGCTACACCTTC
d_gene: TRBD1; v_gene: TRBV5-1; j_gene: TRBJ2-7; abundance: .; CDR3aa: CASPGQGPMEQYF; CDR3nt: TGCGCCAGTCCGGGACAGGGGCCCATGGAGCAGTACTTC
d_gene: .; v_gene: TRBV6-1; j_gene: TRBJ1-2; abundance: .; CDR3aa: CASSEPEMHGYTF; CDR3nt: TGTGCCAGCAGTGAGCCCGAGATGCATGGCTACACCTTC
d_gene: .; v_gene: TRBV20-1; j_gene: TRBJ1-4; abundance: few; CDR3aa: CSARPNEKLFF; CDR3nt: TGCAGTGCTAGACCGAATGAAAAACTGTTTTTT
d_gene: .; v_gene: TRBV18; j_gene: TRBJ2-7; abundance: .; CDR3aa: CASSPRLKTWQYF; CDR3nt: TGTGCCAGCTCACCGAGACTTAAAACCTGGCAGTACTTC
d_gene: TRBD1; v_gene: TRBV4-1; j_gene: TRBJ1-5; abundance: .; CDR3aa: CASSRGQGTITQPQHF; CDR3nt: TGCGCCAGCAGCCGGGGACAGGGAACGATAACGCAGCCCCAGCATTTT
d_gene: TRBD1; v_gene: TRBV27; j_gene: TRBJ1-1; abundance: .; CDR3aa: CASSPTGGWTEAFF; CDR3nt: TGTGCCAGCAGTCCCACAGGGGGGTGGACTGAAGCTTTCTTT
d_gene: TRBD1; v_gene: TRBV6-2/TRBV6-3; j_gene: TRBJ2-7; abundance: .; CDR3aa: CASTPGGQVSREQYF; CDR3nt: TGTGCCAGCACCCCAGGGGGACAGGTATCACGCGAGCAGTACTTC
d_gene: .; v_gene: TRBV10-3; j_gene: TRBJ2-7; abundance: .; CDR3aa: CAISEGLGQGNPHEQYF; CDR3nt: TGTGCCATCAGTGAAGGGTTGGGTCAGGGGAATCCCCACGAGCAGTACTTC
d_gene: .; v_gene: TRBV10-3; j_gene: TRBJ2-7; abundance: once; CDR3aa: CAISDSPYEQYF; CDR3nt: TGTGCCATCTCCGACAGCCCCTACGAGCAGTACTTC
d_gene: .; v_gene: TRBV7-2; j_gene: TRBJ2-7; abundance: .; CDR3aa: CASSAGQLSDEQYF; CDR3nt: TGTGCCAGCAGCGCAGGACAGCTTTCCGACGAGCAGTACTTC
d_gene: .; v_gene: TRBV27; j_gene: TRBJ1-2; abundance: .; CDR3aa: CASRKIEASYGYTF; CDR3nt: TGTGCCAGCAGGAAGATCGAAGCCTCCTATGGCTACACCTTC
d_gene: TRBD1; v_gene: TRBV24-1; j_gene: TRBJ1-2; abundance: .; CDR3aa: CATSRDRTYGYTF; CDR3nt: TGTGCCACCAGTAGGGACAGGACCTATGGCTACACCTTC
d_gene: TRBD1; v_gene: TRBV19; j_gene: TRBJ2-2; abundance: once; CDR3aa: CASSPWTGVATGELFF; CDR3nt: TGTGCCAGTAGTCCATGGACAGGGGTGGCCACCGGGGAGCTGTTTTTT
d_gene: TRBD1; v_gene: TRBV3-1/TRBV3-2; j_gene: TRBJ1-1; abundance: .; CDR3aa: CASSRTGDTEAFF; CDR3nt: TGTGCCAGCAGCCGTACAGGGGACACTGAAGCTTTCTTT
d_gene: TRBD1; v_gene: TRBV9; j_gene: TRBJ1-2; abundance: .; CDR3aa: CASSVVDRGFSGYGYTF; CDR3nt: TGTGCCAGCAGCGTAGTGGACAGGGGATTTAGTGGGTATGGCTACACCTTC
d_gene: TRBD2; v_gene: TRBV3-1/TRBV3-2; j_gene: TRBJ2-7; abundance: .; CDR3aa: CASSPSGGSITYEQYF; CDR3nt: TGTGCCAGCAGCCCCTCGGGGGGGAGTATCACCTACGAGCAGTACTTC
d_gene: .; v_gene: TRBV19; j_gene: TRBJ2-3; abundance: .; CDR3aa: CASSIQSSTDTQYF; CDR3nt: TGTGCCAGTAGTATACAGTCTAGCACAGATACGCAGTATTTT
d_gene: .; v_gene: TRBV27; j_gene: TRBJ2-3; abundance: .; CDR3aa: CASSFLGFYREGTDTQYF; CDR3nt: TGTGCCAGCAGTTTCTTAGGATTTTACAGGGAAGGCACAGATACGCAGTATTTT
d_gene: TRBD2; v_gene: TRBV5-6; j_gene: TRBJ2-1; abundance: .; CDR3aa: CASSLASGGEMGSYNEQFF; CDR3nt: TGTGCCAGCAGCTTGGCTAGCGGGGGGGAGATGGGCTCCTACAATGAGCAGTTCTTC
d_gene: .; v_gene: TRBV14; j_gene: TRBJ2-1; abundance: .; CDR3aa: CASSQQDRAYNEQFF; CDR3nt: TGTGCCAGCAGCCAACAGGACAGAGCCTACAATGAGCAGTTCTTC
d_gene: TRBD2; v_gene: TRBV6-2/TRBV6-3; j_gene: TRBJ2-3; abundance: .; CDR3aa: CASSYLIRDSGDTDTQYF; CDR3nt: TGTGCCAGCAGTTACCTTATCAGGGATAGCGGGGACACAGATACGCAGTATTTT
d_gene: TRBD1; v_gene: TRBV18; j_gene: TRBJ1-4; abundance: .; CDR3aa: CASSPRTGGVEKLFF; CDR3nt: TGTGCCAGCTCACCACGGACAGGGGGGGTTGAAAAACTGTTTTTT
d_gene: TRBD1; v_gene: TRBV10-3; j_gene: TRBJ2-7; abundance: .; CDR3aa: CAISESAGGTYEQYF; CDR3nt: TGTGCCATCAGTGAGTCGGCAGGGGGCACCTACGAGCAGTACTTC
d_gene: TRBD2; v_gene: TRBV3-1/TRBV3-2; j_gene: TRBJ2-3; abundance: .; CDR3aa: CASSQGKRGGRDTQYF; CDR3nt: TGTGCCAGCAGCCAAGGGAAGCGGGGGGGCCGGGATACGCAGTATTTT
d_gene: TRBD1; v_gene: TRBV2; j_gene: TRBJ2-7; abundance: .; CDR3aa: CASSDRGHSYEQYF; CDR3nt: TGTGCCAGCAGTGACAGGGGGCACTCCTACGAGCAGTACTTC
d_gene: .; v_gene: TRBV11-2; j_gene: TRBJ2-5; abundance: .; CDR3aa: CASSSTGGAFETQYF; CDR3nt: TGTGCCAGCAGCTCCACAGGGGGGGCTTTCGAGACCCAGTACTTC
d_gene: .; v_gene: TRBV18; j_gene: TRBJ2-5; abundance: .; CDR3aa: CASSPYSRIQETQYF; CDR3nt: TGTGCCAGCTCACCATACAGTCGAATCCAAGAGACCCAGTACTTC
d_gene: TRBD1; v_gene: TRBV6-2/TRBV6-3; j_gene: TRBJ1-5; abundance: .; CDR3aa: CASSYSPWGQGGNQPQHF; CDR3nt: TGTGCCAGCAGTTACTCCCCATGGGGACAGGGCGGCAATCAGCCCCAGCATTTT
d_gene: TRBD2; v_gene: TRBV6-4; j_gene: TRBJ2-1; abundance: few; CDR3aa: CASSAGLAGDNEQFF; CDR3nt: TGTGCCAGCAGCGCCGGCCTAGCGGGGGACAATGAGCAGTTCTTC
d_gene: TRBD1; v_gene: TRBV10-3; j_gene: TRBJ1-2; abundance: .; CDR3aa: CATPGTGNGYTF; CDR3nt: TGTGCCACCCCCGGGACAGGGAATGGCTACACCTTC
d_gene: .; v_gene: TRBV12-3/TRBV12-4; j_gene: TRBJ2-3; abundance: .; CDR3aa: CASSLDTTDTQYF; CDR3nt: TGTGCCAGCAGTTTAGACACCACAGATACGCAGTATTTT
d_gene: .; v_gene: TRBV3-1/TRBV3-2; j_gene: TRBJ1-6; abundance: .; CDR3aa: CASSRGGSGTSHSPLHF; CDR3nt: TGTGCCAGCAGCCGGGGGGGGTCCGGGACAAGCCATTCACCCCTCCACTTT
d_gene: .; v_gene: TRBV6-6; j_gene: TRBJ1-1; abundance: .; CDR3aa: CASSRRGEPMNTEAFF; CDR3nt: TGTGCCAGCAGTCGACGGGGGGAGCCCATGAACACTGAAGCTTTCTTT
d_gene: .; v_gene: TRBV12-3/TRBV12-4; j_gene: TRBJ1-4; abundance: few; CDR3aa: CASSLGGEKLFF; CDR3nt: TGTGCCAGCAGTTTAGGAGGAGAAAAACTGTTTTTT